Each of the 4 T cell receptor beta chains below was sequenced from the same sample in a study of T cell responses to AZD1222 COVID-19 vaccine. Here immunoSEQ multiplex PCR was the method, and the copy in TCRdb shows in-frame clones only, minus some. The table shows 140,000 to 150,000 clones, with 88% occurring only once. The source was peripheral blood, collected 28 days after the second dose of the MenACWY control vaccine. The receptor set was obtained from an adult who received the MenACWY meningococcal vaccine as a control.

J is TRBJ1-1 and V is TRBV7-9, with a weak D call TRBD1 (5 bases). Germline assignment: CDR1 SEHNR and CDR2 FQNEAQ (reference sequence). Trimming left V 6 bases short and J 10 bases short, with 18 bases between. CDR3 size: 13 residues. Here the CDR3 DNA reads TGTGCCAGCAGATCCCTTGGGGGGGTCGGAGCTTTCTTT. Protein sequence: CASRSLGGVGAFF.

V usage is TRBV14 and J usage is TRBJ1-2; possibly TRBD1 for D (6 bases). This CDR3 is 13 amino acids long. The V end lost 4 bases, the J end lost 5 bases, and 11 bases lay between the germline ends. Germline V gives CDR1 SGHDN, CDR2 FVKESK. The CDR3 DNA reads as TGTGCCAGCAGCCCAGGGGTAACATATGGCTACACCTTC. It encodes CASSPGVTYGYTF.

The rearrangement joins TRBV9 to TRBJ1-3; a weak D match, TRBD1 (5 bases). This CDR3 is 17 amino acids long. Looked up from germline, CDR1 is SGDLS and CDR2 is YYNGEE. V was pared by 3 bases and J by 0 bases, with 16 bases between. The CDR3 is CASSAGPTADSGNTIYF. In DNA form, the CDR3 reads TGTGCCAGCAGCGCGGGACCGACGGCAGACTCTGGAAACACCATATATTTT.

This clone was detected once. V and J are TRBV28 and TRBJ2-7; D possibly corresponds to TRBD2 (7 bases). Trimming took off 11 bases at V and 2 bases at J, with 16 bases between the two ends. Per germline, CDR1 MDHEN and CDR2 SYDVKM. CDR3 length: 13 residues. Written as DNA, the CDR3 is TGTGCCTCCGGGGGGCTAAACCCCTACGAGCAGTACTTC. Translated: CASGGLNPYEQYF.